The T cell receptor beta chain described here comes from a study of shared clonotypes between healthy human individuals. Study observations and caveats: Limited genetic and exposure-history diversity came from having few donors. Exclusively blood specimens were collected; tissue repertoires likely differ. Lower generation probabilities were found for non-shared clonotypes than for those shared by all four donors. Inspection by rarefaction showed sorted-subset sequencing to be incomplete despite large depth.

Germline CDR1 reads MNHEY; CDR2 reads SVGAGI. With 6 bases removed from V and 0 bases from J, the gap between germline ends came to 8 bases. The CDR3 is made up of 14 amino acids. Sequenced by immunoSEQ multiplex PCR; TCRdb stores in-frame clones only, minus some. The repertoire holds 2 million to 2.5 million clones, with roughly 95% as singletons. Notes on this clone: What it binds is not known.

This chain links TRBV6-5 with TRBJ1-4, with D hard to call. The specimen sequenced was naive CD4+ T cells sorted from blood. Indicated subset: CD45RA+ positively selected. This receptor was taken from a man aged 18 to 29 in good health. CDR3 in amino acids: CASRPGTTNEKLFF. The CDR3 DNA sequence: TGTGCCAGCAGACCCGGGACAACTAATGAAAAACTGTTTTTT.